The present T cell receptor beta chain was sequenced within a study of T cells in Graves' hyperthyroidism and ophthalmopathy. This clonotype was seen many times. RNA transcripts gave rise to amplified TCR beta CDR3 regions. Initially, a first-round RT-PCR of the TCR CDR3 employed the HTBI primer set. TCRdb itself ran the multiplex PCR reads through MiXCR, one entry per CDR3 protein. The sample has almost 350,000 distinct CDR3 sequences; roughly 18% are singletons. V dropped 4 bases and J dropped 0 bases, with 16 bases sitting between them. The CDR3 loop spans 16 amino acids. CDR1 SGDLS and CDR2 YYNGEE come from the germline V gene.

The source material was blood. The origin of this receptor is a woman between 40 and 55 years old with Graves' ophthalmopathy. The chain employs TRBV9 and TRBJ1-1, with D possibly matching TRBD1 (5 bases). This CDR3 is CASSPQLGGVNTEAFF. Written as DNA, the CDR3 is TGTGCCAGCAGCCCCCAGCTGGGGGGGGTGAACACTGAAGCTTTCTTT.